This TCR beta chain was retrieved from a study of siplizumab effects on memory and regulatory T cells (dated by TCRdb to the late 2010s). Background for the entire study: The effect of the anti-CD2 antibody siplizumab on alloreactive T-cell subsets was examined in allogeneic mixed lymphocyte reactions constructed from human PBMCs. General findings and caveats noted by the study authors: No functional confirmation was obtained for the suppressive function of proliferating Tregs from siplizumab cultures. Because sequences below about 10^-5 frequency were poorly captured, only a minor fraction of alloreactive clones could be mapped to unstimulated subsets. Among mappable alloreactive CD4+ clones, the Treg-derived fraction averaged nearly 70% with siplizumab versus about 27% in control reactions. For roughly 80-97% of proliferating CD4+ or CD8+ clones, no naive or memory phenotype could be assigned. The cumulative frequency of alloreactive sequences that could be traced back to unstimulated CD4+ memory T cells was significantly reduced by siplizumab. Compared with memory T cells, unstimulated naive T cells appeared more diverse, and naive cells seemed to make a substantial contribution to the alloresponse.

Receptor libraries were prepared by the immunoSEQ multiplex PCR assay. About 10^5 TCR templates per sample were assayed on the deep sequencing platform. Genomic DNA extracted from sorted T cells was used for TCRbeta CDR3 sequencing. The original pipeline was this. The R programming language was used for clonal analysis of the TCRbeta CDR3 data. Comparing unstimulated samples against CFSE-low samples taken after the reaction was how alloreactive CD4+ and CD8+ clones were defined. By matching sequences to the repertoires of sorted unstimulated Treg and non-Treg cells, each alloreactive CD4+ clone was assigned a regulatory or non-regulatory origin. The table was pulled from immuneACCESS by TCRdb, which kept in-frame rearrangements only. Such tables lose some clones; where checked, under half of the loss comes from unresolved V genes, and the rest has no known cause. From that table come the V and J calls and clone size; the DNA was used to work out D and trimming. The sample yields around 100,000 clones; around 93% were counted once. 1% to 1.5% of the sample is in the top ten clones.

Sorted unstimulated T cells and proliferating T cells recovered from mixed lymphocyte reactions underwent TCRbeta CDR3 sequencing. Fresh whole blood from 9 to 10 HLA-typed healthy donors served as the source for isolating PBMCs. Unstimulated CD4+ non-regulatory T cells were FACS-sorted to map the origin of alloreactive clones. This clone has just one count. Its antigen remains unidentified. One base away there is no much larger clone; base qualities are not given. The TCR sequence derives from a human donor in good health. The material sequenced was non-Treg CD4+ T cells sorted from blood. The cell subset or site label, read with the paper, signifies: FACS-sorted unstimulated CD4+ non-regulatory T cells.

In nucleotide form, the sequence is TGTGCCAGCGGATTACTAGTCACCCAAGAGACCCAGTACTTC. Its amino acids are CASGLLVTQETQYF. This chain joins TRBV28 to TRBJ2-5, with TRBD2 tentatively as D gene (5 bases match). The germline V gene encodes CDR1 MDHEN and CDR2 SYDVKM. Reading from cysteine to phenylalanine, the CDR3 counts 14 amino acids. Solely the CDR3 DNA is kept, with 42 bases framed from the first base. V is cut by 8 bases and J by 1 base, and the space between the germline ends is 14 bases.